The clone carrying this T cell receptor (beta chain) was seen a single time. The antigen is undetermined. This entry belongs to a study of beta chain features in type 1 diabetes. Overall study results and limits: cDNA-based reads could over-represent cells with high TCR expression. Type 1 diabetes patients had moderately but significantly shorter TCRB CDR3s in all four CD4+ subsets. Within patients, naive, central memory and Treg TCRB repertoires seemed more similar than within healthy donors. Insertions were fewer and deletions more numerous at VDJ junctions in type 1 diabetes patients.

V was clipped by 4 bases and J by 6 bases; unmatched bases: 4. The CDR3 length is 13 residues. Germline CDR1 and CDR2: SGHDT and YYEEEE. Expressed TCRB transcripts were sequenced after all isolated RNA was converted to cDNA. Measured with immunoSEQ multiplex PCR; TCRdb has only the in-frame clones, and not every one. This sample has more than 300,000 clones, with about 12% found just once. The material sequenced was naive CD4+ T cells from blood. This TCR was sampled from a woman aged 18-30 years with type 1 diabetes. V usage is TRBV5-6 and J usage is TRBJ1-1, with 9 bases lining up with TRBD1. The CDR3: CASSLTGGSEAFF. CDR3 DNA: TGTGCCAGCAGCCTCACAGGGGGCTCTGAAGCTTTCTTT.